The 25 T cell receptor beta chains reported below all come from one sample, sequenced in a study of control samples from healthy donors and cancer patients. Data came from immunoSEQ multiplex PCR; TCRdb stores just in-frame clones and leaves some out. The table includes some 95,000 clones, about four fifths detected once. Sequenced input: blood. The receptors shown here come from a woman in her thirties in good health.

The chain uses TRBV7-2 and TRBJ2-5; 8 nucleotides agree with TRBD2. V dropped 6 bases and J dropped 1; count of bases not matched to a gene: 10. There are 16 residues in the CDR3. Germline V CDR1 and CDR2: SGHTA, FQGNSA. The CDR3 spells CASSALGRGAQETQYF. The CDR3 bases are TGTGCCAGCAGTGCCCTGGGGCGGGGGGCCCAAGAGACCCAGTACTTC.

The CDR3 here is CASSQSAAYTGELFF. The CDR3 region has the DNA TGTGCCAGCAGCCAATCCGCGGCATACACCGGGGAGCTGTTTTTT. The chain carries TRBV3-1 (or the pseudogene TRBV3-2) and TRBJ2-2; no reliable D call. The CDR3 covers 15 residues. CDR1 LGHDT and CDR2 YNNKEL come from the germline V gene (reference sequence). Trimming pared 2 bases from V and 3 bases from J, leaving 10 bases between.

This rearrangement joins TRBV6-2 or TRBV6-3 to TRBJ2-1; D ambiguous. Trimming left V 0 bases short and J 10 bases short, with 13 bases between. The CDR3 contains 14 residues. Germline CDR1 is MNHEY and CDR2 is SVGEGT. CDR3 sequence (DNA): TGTGCCAGCAGTTACTCGTATCGAAGGACGGAGCAGTTCTTC. Translating it yields CASSYSYRRTEQFF.

The gene calls are TRBV7-2 and TRBJ2-3; no reliable D call. Trimming pared 5 bases from V and 2 bases from J, leaving 14 bases between. CDR3 length: 15 residues. Germline V CDR1 and CDR2: SGHTA, FQGNSA. The CDR3 DNA is TGTGCCAGCAGCCCCTCTAACCGCCTCACAGATACGCAGTATTTT. This codes for CASSPSNRLTDTQYF.

This clone was observed a handful of times. The chain is built from TRBV24-1 and TRBJ1-5; a possible D gene is TRBD1 (6 bases). The V gene's germline CDR1 is KGHDR and CDR2 SFDVKD. The ends were cut back, 4 bases at V and 5 bases at J, with 11 bases in the middle. This CDR3 contains 14 residues. Written as DNA, the CDR3 is TGTGCCACCAGTGAGGGGGGGCTGGATCAGCCCCAGCATTTT. Its protein product is CATSEGGLDQPQHF.

V and J are TRBV24-1 and TRBJ1-1; D might be TRBD1 (5 bases). The CDR3 contains 14 residues. Trimming left V 7 bases short and J 2 bases short, with 13 bases between. Germline loops: CDR1 KGHDR, CDR2 SFDVKD. The CDR3 nucleotides are TGTGCCACCAGGGGGGGAGGGGATAACACTGAAGCTTTCTTT. Encoded protein: CATRGGGDNTEAFF.

The V gene is TRBV12-3 or TRBV12-4, the J gene TRBJ1-2; unclear D gene. V lost 7 bases and J 4 bases, leaving 7 bases between the germline ends. The CDR3 loop spans 11 amino acids. The CDR3 sequence: CASKGLYGYTF. The CDR3 DNA sequence: TGTGCCAGCAAAGGTCTCTATGGCTACACCTTC.

The count of this clone is one. The V gene is TRBV19, the J gene TRBJ2-7; 7 bases align to TRBD1. Trimming removed 8 bases from V and 7 bases from J; junction bases left unmatched: 17. CDR3 length: 15 residues. The germline CDR1 and CDR2 sequences are LNHDA and SQIVND (reference sequence). This chain's CDR3 is CASSLYEGAVGEQYF. CDR3 DNA sequence: TGTGCCAGTTCCCTTTACGAGGGGGCGGTTGGAGAGCAGTACTTC.

This clone was counted only a few times. The chain carries TRBV5-1 and TRBJ2-3; 8 bases match TRBD1. The CDR3 runs 16 residues. Germline CDR1 reads SGHRS; CDR2 reads YFSETQ. Germline trimming cut 4 bases from V and 4 bases from J; bases unmatched to any gene: 11. CDR3 in amino acids: CASSLSGQGKADTQYF. The CDR3, as DNA: TGCGCCAGCAGCCTGTCAGGACAGGGTAAGGCAGATACGCAGTATTTT.

This rearrangement joins TRBV29-1 to TRBJ1-1; the match to TRBD1 covers 7 bases. The germline V gene has CDR1 SQVTM and CDR2 ANQGSEA. The CDR3 totals 11 residues. V lost 7 bases and J lost 8; bases outside the gene matches: 7. The CDR3 DNA reads as TGCAGCGCCGCTGACAGGGCAGAAGCTTTCTTT. Translation: CSAADRAEAFF. The variable domain in full, with the rest retrieved from reference TRBV29-1 and TRBJ1-1, is SAVISQKPSRDICQRGTSLTIQCQVDSQVTMMFWYRQQPGQSLTLIATANQGSEATYESGFVIDKFPISRPNLTFSTLTVSNMSPEDSSIYLCSAADRAEAFFGQGTRLTVV.

The chain employs TRBV3-1 (or the pseudogene TRBV3-2) and TRBJ2-7, with 8 bases matching TRBD1. This CDR3 is built from 14 residues. Looked up from germline, CDR1 is LGHDT and CDR2 is YNNKEL (reference sequence). V gave up 4 bases and J gave up 3 bases; unmatched junction bases: 5. The CDR3 DNA sequence: TGTGCCAGCAGCCGCCCGGACAGGGTCTACGAGCAGTACTTC. Translating gives CASSRPDRVYEQYF.

This clone was detected a few times. CDR3 nucleotides: TGTGCCAGCAGCCCTGCGATTCCCAACAATCAGCCCCAGCATTTT. Protein: CASSPAIPNNQPQHF. The J gene is TRBJ1-5, the V gene TRBV3-1 (or the pseudogene TRBV3-2); D call uncertain. V was shortened by 4 bases and J by 3 bases, with 13 bases between the two germline ends. Germline CDR1 reads LGHDT; CDR2 reads YNNKEL (reference sequence). The CDR3 has 15 amino acids.

The CDR3 DNA reads as TGTGCCAGCAGCTTGTCCGACAGGACCTACGAGCAGTACTTC. Its protein is CASSLSDRTYEQYF. This sequence joins TRBV5-5 and TRBJ2-7, with a weak D call TRBD1 (6 bases). CDR3 size: 14 residues. CDR1 SGHKS and CDR2 YYEKEE come from the germline V gene (reference sequence). V gave up 1 base and J gave up 2 bases, with 10 bases separating them. Based on the CDR3 plus reference TRBV5-5 and TRBJ2-7, the full variable domain is DAGVTQSPTHLIKTRGQQVTLRCSPISGHKSVSWYQQVLGQGPQFIFQYYEKEERGRGNFPDRFSARQFPNYSSELNVNALLLGDSALYLCASSLSDRTYEQYFGPGTRLTVT.

The chain joins TRBV5-5 to TRBJ1-1; no firm D call. Germline CDR1 SGHKS, CDR2 YYEKEE (reference sequence). This CDR3 spans 13 amino acids. Deletions cut 0 bases from V and 10 bases from J, with 13 bases between. The CDR3 nucleotides are TGTGCCAGCAGCTTGGGCGGTCCTATACCAGCTTTCTTT. It yields the protein CASSLGGPIPAFF.

The CDR3 DNA reads TGTGCCTGGAGAACATTGGGGGTTTCTGGGGCCAACGTCCTGACTTTC. Translation gives CAWRTLGVSGANVLTF. The gene calls are TRBV30 and TRBJ2-6; D might be TRBD1 or TRBD2, each matching 5 bases. The V gene's germline CDR1 is GTSNPN and CDR2 SVGIG (reference sequence). The CDR3 sequence is 16 residues long. With 3 bases removed from V and 1 base from J, the gap between germline ends came to 13 bases. Together with reference TRBV30 and TRBJ2-6, the CDR3 gives the full variable domain: SQTIHQWPATLVQPVGSPLSLECTVEGTSNPNLYWYRQAAGRGLQLLFYSVGIGQISSEVPQNLSASRPQDRQFILSSKKLLLSDSGFYLCAWRTLGVSGANVLTFGAGSRLTVL.

The chain joins TRBV3-1 (or the pseudogene TRBV3-2) to TRBJ2-1; unclear D gene. The V and J ends lost 1 base and 6 bases respectively, with 7 bases between them. This CDR3 is built from 13 residues. Germline V CDR1 and CDR2: LGHDT, YNNKEL (reference sequence). The DNA of the CDR3 is TGTGCCAGCAGCCAAGGTGGCGGCAATGAGCAGTTCTTC. Translated: CASSQGGGNEQFF.

V is TRBV12-3 or TRBV12-4 and J is TRBJ1-1, with no clear D. CDR3 length: 12 amino acids. V was cut by 8 bases and J by 10 bases, with 17 bases left in between. CDR3 amino acids: CASRIEVYRAFF. The CDR3 DNA reads TGTGCCAGCCGTATCGAGGTCTATCGAGCTTTCTTT.

This clone has only one observation. V usage is TRBV29-1 and J usage is TRBJ2-3, with 10 positions matching TRBD2. Trimming at V came to 1 base and at J to 2 bases, leaving 3 bases not matched to a gene. Per the germline V gene, CDR1 is SQVTM and CDR2 is ANQGSEA. The CDR3 has 15 amino acids. The CDR3 coding sequence is TGCAGCGTTGAAGGTAGCGGGGGGAACACAGATACGCAGTATTTT. It codes for CSVEGSGGNTDTQYF.

The chain employs TRBV7-3 and TRBJ2-3, with TRBD1 identical over 8 bases. The CDR3 covers 13 residues. CDR1 SGHTA and CDR2 FQGTGA come from the germline V gene. The V and J ends lost 5 bases and 8 bases, in that order; junction bases with no gene match: 6. The CDR3 coding sequence is TGTGCCAGCAGCGCGCAGGGGGCTGCTACGCAGTATTTT. Protein product: CASSAQGAATQYF.

This clone was seen only once. The chain links TRBV5-6 to TRBJ2-1; 7 positions match TRBD2. This CDR3 has 17 amino acids. Unmatched junction bases numbered 13, after V lost 7 bases and J lost 0 bases. CDR1 and CDR2 from the germline V gene are SGHDT and YYEEEE. Here the CDR3 reads CASLAIAGASSYNEQFF. The CDR3 DNA is TGTGCCAGCTTAGCTATAGCGGGCGCGAGCTCCTACAATGAGCAGTTCTTC. Variable domain in full (rest from reference TRBV5-6 and TRBJ2-1): DAGVTQSPTHLIKTRGQQVTLRCSPKSGHDTVSWYQQALGQGPQFIFQYYEEEERQRGNFPDRFSGHQFPNYSSELNVNALLLGDSALYLCASLAIAGASSYNEQFFGPGTRLTVL.

The chain joins TRBV6-6 to TRBJ1-2; 7 bases align to TRBD1. The junction had 2 bases not matched to a gene; V was cut back by 8 bases and J by 5 bases. The CDR3 extends over 11 amino acids. Germline V CDR1 and CDR2: MNHNY, SVGAGI (reference sequence). CDR3: CASLQGYGYTF. DNA for the CDR3: TGTGCCAGCCTACAGGGGTATGGCTACACCTTC.

The chain recombines TRBV6-2 or TRBV6-3 with TRBJ2-7; TRBD2 matches at 12 bases. J lost 3 bases, V lost 10 bases, and 13 bases had no gene match. Germline assignment: CDR1 MNHEY and CDR2 SVGEGT. This CDR3 contains 16 residues. In nucleotides, the CDR3 is TGTGCCAACAGCCCCCCTCCGACTAGCGGGGGCTACGAGCAGTACTTC. Encoded protein: CANSPPPTSGGYEQYF.

J is TRBJ1-5 and V is TRBV30; no reliable D call. The CDR3 length is 14 residues. The ends were cut back, 0 bases at V and 5 bases at J, with 11 bases in the middle. Germline V gives CDR1 GTSNPN, CDR2 SVGIG (reference sequence). CDR3 in amino acids: CAWSVRGRDQPQHF. CDR3 DNA: TGTGCCTGGAGTGTAAGAGGGCGGGATCAGCCCCAGCATTTT.

V is TRBV19 and J is TRBJ1-5; no reliable D call. The germline CDR1 and CDR2 sequences are LNHDA and SQIVND (reference sequence). CDR3 length equals 13 residues. V lost 3 bases, J lost 7 bases, and 10 bases lay in between. CDR3 amino acids: CASSISGRQPQHF. Written as DNA, the CDR3 is TGTGCCAGTAGTATCTCGGGTAGGCAGCCCCAGCATTTT.

J is TRBJ1-1 and V is TRBV6-5; TRBD1 is a possible D gene (6 bases). This CDR3 spans 13 amino acids. The V gene's germline CDR1 is MNHEY and CDR2 SVGAGI. Trimming stripped 7 bases from V and 4 bases from J, with 13 bases between. CDR3 residues: CASTQGRSTEAFF. The CDR3 nucleotides read TGTGCCAGCACTCAGGGGAGGAGCACTGAAGCTTTCTTT.